The rows below give T cell receptor beta chains drawn from one sample of a study of blood T cell repertoires in COVID-19. Profiled with immunoSEQ multiplex PCR; TCRdb holds only in-frame clones, not every one. Counted here are 200,000 to 250,000 clones, around 83% occurring once; the ten biggest clones make up approximately 7%. The sequencing sample was made of peripheral blood. Receptors originate from a woman between 45 and 65 years old with acute or convalescent COVID-19. Both conserved end residues are part of each CDR3. Fields, in order: D gene, clone size, V gene, J gene, CDR3 protein, CDR3 DNA. The D gene is left open where the match is weak. Only part of the rows carry a size: once, few, many, or a class if the clone is expanded.

.	.	TRBV19	TRBJ1-5	CASSIGGGLNQPQHF	TGTGCCAGTAGTATAGGAGGGGGTCTCAATCAGCCCCAGCATTTT
.	.	TRBV19	TRBJ1-3	CATDQGFSGNTIYF	TGTGCCACCGACCAGGGGTTCTCTGGAAACACCATATATTTT
.	many	TRBV6-6	TRBJ1-6	CASSNHREGYNSPLHF	TGTGCCAGCAGTAATCACAGGGAGGGCTATAATTCACCCCTCCACTTT
TRBD2	.	TRBV20-1	TRBJ2-7	CSASSTSGSLYEQYF	TGCAGTGCTAGTTCCACTAGCGGGTCCCTCTACGAGCAGTACTTC
TRBD1	.	TRBV4-2	TRBJ1-2	CASSQDSQGVYYGYTF	TGTGCCAGCAGCCAAGATTCACAGGGGGTTTACTATGGCTACACCTTC
.	.	TRBV5-4	TRBJ1-6	CASSLAGGESPLHF	TGTGCCAGCAGCTTGGCCGGGGGTGAATCACCCCTCCACTTT
.	.	TRBV7-8	TRBJ2-2	CASSLDVGAGELFF	TGTGCCAGCAGCTTAGACGTCGGAGCCGGGGAGCTGTTTTTT
.	.	TRBV5-4	TRBJ2-7	CASSLARGSGKTYEQYF	TGTGCCAGCAGCTTGGCCCGGGGAAGTGGAAAGACCTACGAGCAGTACTTC
TRBD1	once	TRBV24-1	TRBJ2-7	CATSDPGGQGFDEQYF	TGTGCCACCAGTGATCCGGGGGGACAGGGTTTCGACGAGCAGTACTTC
.	.	TRBV28	TRBJ1-2	CASSPDRNYGYTF	TGTGCCAGCAGTCCCGACAGAAACTATGGCTACACCTTC
.	.	TRBV29-1	TRBJ1-2	CSVGQGGNYGYTF	TGCAGCGTTGGGCAGGGCGGTAACTATGGCTACACCTTC
.	.	TRBV7-9	TRBJ2-2	CASSLGAGTNTGELFF	TGTGCCAGCAGCTTAGGGGCAGGGACGAACACCGGGGAGCTGTTTTTT
TRBD2	.	TRBV6-2/TRBV6-3	TRBJ2-3	CASSYGLAGGLDTQYF	TGTGCCAGCAGTTACGGACTAGCGGGAGGTCTAGATACGCAGTATTTT
.	.	TRBV5-5	TRBJ2-1	CASRRTDNEQFF	TGTGCCAGCAGAAGGACTGACAATGAGCAGTTCTTC
TRBD2	.	TRBV7-6	TRBJ2-2	CASSGPQAGGHAGELFF	TGTGCCAGCAGCGGACCCCAGGCGGGGGGGCACGCCGGGGAGCTGTTTTTT
.	.	TRBV2	TRBJ1-4	CASRLEQSFNEKLFF	TGTGCCAGCAGACTAGAGCAAAGTTTTAATGAAAAACTGTTTTTT
TRBD2	.	TRBV18	TRBJ2-7	CASNQGGRALDEQYF	TGTGCCAGCAACCAGGGCGGGAGGGCCCTCGACGAGCAGTACTTC
.	.	TRBV7-8	TRBJ2-1	CASSLAEYQDEQFF	TGTGCCAGCAGCTTAGCGGAATACCAGGATGAGCAGTTCTTC
TRBD2	.	TRBV6-5	TRBJ2-1	CASRRTSGSQDEQFF	TGTGCCAGCAGACGGACTAGCGGGAGTCAGGATGAGCAGTTCTTC
.	.	TRBV5-6	TRBJ1-2	CASSLVGENYGYTF	TGTGCCAGCAGTCTGGTTGGAGAAAACTATGGCTACACCTTC
TRBD2	once	TRBV7-2	TRBJ2-1	CASSFLRGGHEQFF	TGTGCCAGCAGCTTCCTTCGGGGGGGCCATGAGCAGTTCTTC
TRBD1	.	TRBV2	TRBJ1-4	CASAGQGEKLFF	TGTGCCAGCGCGGGACAGGGCGAAAAACTGTTTTTT
.	.	TRBV7-7	TRBJ2-2	CASSLVGPYTGELFF	TGTGCTAGCAGCTTGGTTGGGCCCTACACCGGGGAGCTGTTTTTT
TRBD1	.	TRBV9	TRBJ2-5	CASSVDRGRQETQYF	TGTGCCAGCAGCGTAGACAGGGGGCGGCAAGAGACCCAGTACTTC
TRBD2	.	TRBV7-9	TRBJ2-2	CASSSWTSGVTGELFF	TGTGCCAGCAGCTCGTGGACTAGCGGGGTAACCGGGGAGCTGTTTTTT
TRBD1	.	TRBV27	TRBJ1-3	CASTDRGRLGTIYF	TGTGCCAGCACCGACAGGGGGCGATTGGGCACCATATATTTT
TRBD1	.	TRBV27	TRBJ1-6	CASSLSPPGTGGSPLHF	TGTGCCAGCAGTTTATCTCCACCTGGGACAGGCGGGTCACCCCTCCACTTT
TRBD1	once	TRBV6-5	TRBJ2-5	CASSRQGEETQYF	TGTGCCAGCAGTCGACAGGGCGAAGAGACCCAGTACTTC
TRBD1	.	TRBV27	TRBJ2-1	CASSFLPSGTGGMNEQFF	TGTGCCAGCAGTTTTCTCCCATCCGGGACAGGGGGCATGAATGAGCAGTTCTTC
.	once	TRBV12-3/TRBV12-4	TRBJ1-5	CASRQGRGQPQHF	TGTGCCAGCAGGCAGGGGAGAGGTCAGCCCCAGCATTTT
.	.	TRBV6-6	TRBJ2-7	CASSQQTYEQYF	TGTGCCAGCAGTCAACAGACGTACGAGCAGTACTTC
.	.	TRBV3-1/TRBV3-2	TRBJ1-1	CASSHSRGTEAFF	TGTGCCAGCAGCCACTCCAGGGGTACTGAAGCTTTCTTT
.	.	TRBV28	TRBJ2-2	CASSSSRGNTGELFF	TGTGCCAGCAGTTCCTCCAGGGGGAACACCGGGGAGCTGTTTTTT
.	once	TRBV12-3/TRBV12-4	TRBJ1-4	CASGRTGGEKLFF	TGTGCCAGCGGCCGAACGGGTGGTGAAAAACTGTTTTTT
TRBD2	.	TRBV4-3	TRBJ2-3	CASSLQLAGADTQYF	TGCGCCAGCAGCCTTCAACTTGCGGGGGCAGATACGCAGTATTTT
TRBD2	.	TRBV7-7	TRBJ2-2	CATGGSTNTGELFF	TGTGCCACGGGGGGGAGCACGAACACCGGGGAGCTGTTTTTT
TRBD2	.	TRBV5-4	TRBJ2-7	CATPVGRGGRYEQYF	TGTGCCACCCCAGTGGGGCGGGGGGGCAGGTACGAGCAGTACTTC
TRBD1	.	TRBV19	TRBJ2-7	CASNLNGQGGYYEQYF	TGTGCCAGTAACCTCAATGGACAGGGGGGGTACTACGAGCAGTACTTC
.	once	TRBV19	TRBJ2-6	CASSKKRTSGANVLTF	TGTGCCAGTAGTAAAAAAAGGACATCTGGGGCCAACGTCCTGACTTTC
TRBD2	.	TRBV27	TRBJ2-7	CASSQMGLVLYEQYF	TGTGCCAGCAGCCAGATGGGACTAGTTCTTTACGAGCAGTACTTC
.	few	TRBV7-9	TRBJ2-2	CASSFAGASTGELFF	TGTGCCAGCAGCTTTGCAGGGGCGAGCACCGGGGAGCTGTTTTTT
TRBD2	.	TRBV2	TRBJ2-5	CASSLAAQPETQYF	TGTGCCAGCAGCCTAGCGGCCCAGCCAGAGACCCAGTACTTC
.	.	TRBV19	TRBJ1-1	CASSSTENTEAFF	TGTGCCAGTAGTTCGACAGAGAACACTGAAGCTTTCTTT
TRBD2	.	TRBV6-2/TRBV6-3	TRBJ2-2	CASSYSYLAGEYTGELFF	TGTGCCAGCAGTTACTCCTATCTAGCGGGGGAGTATACCGGGGAGCTGTTTTTT
TRBD1	once	TRBV25-1	TRBJ1-2	CASSGDDRGEGYTF	TGTGCCAGCAGTGGAGACGACAGGGGGGAGGGCTACACCTTC
.	.	TRBV28	TRBJ1-5	CASLLGGASQPQHF	TGTGCCAGTCTTTTAGGGGGGGCAAGTCAGCCCCAGCATTTT
.	.	TRBV12-3/TRBV12-4	TRBJ2-1	CASSPGYNEQFF	TGTGCCAGCAGTCCGGGGTACAATGAGCAGTTCTTC
TRBD1	.	TRBV7-8	TRBJ1-1	CASSLRQGILNTEAFF	TGTGCCAGCAGCTTGAGACAGGGGATTTTGAACACTGAAGCTTTCTTT
TRBD2	few	TRBV30	TRBJ2-5	CAWNVGLAGGGGETQYF	TGTGCCTGGAATGTCGGACTAGCGGGAGGAGGGGGAGAGACCCAGTACTTC
.	.	TRBV6-5	TRBJ2-3	CASSRRGYGNTQYF	TGTGCCAGCAGCAGACGGGGGTACGGTAATACGCAGTATTTT
TRBD2	once	TRBV19	TRBJ2-1	CASSIVPSGLHNEQFF	TGTGCCAGTAGTATAGTTCCTAGCGGGCTCCACAATGAGCAGTTCTTC
.	.	TRBV5-1	TRBJ1-1	CASSLQPGAANTEAFF	TGCGCCAGCAGCTTACAACCGGGAGCCGCTAACACTGAAGCTTTCTTT
TRBD2	.	TRBV7-2	TRBJ2-5	CASRRGGQETQYF	TGTGCCAGCCGGCGCGGGGGACAAGAGACCCAGTACTTC
TRBD1	.	TRBV2	TRBJ2-5	CASRGTGFSSFQETQYF	TGTGCCAGCAGGGGGACAGGTTTCAGCTCGTTCCAAGAGACCCAGTACTTC